The rows below give T cell receptor beta chains drawn from one sample of a study of OX40 agonist ivuxolimab in advanced cancers. TCRdb keeps only in-frame clones here, not all; method: immunoSEQ multiplex PCR. The table lists roughly 75,000 clones, around 86% of them singletons, with under 6.5% in the top ten. Sequences were derived from CD4+ or CD8+ T cells sorted from blood, sampled in a trial of the OX40 agonist ivuxolimab. These receptors originate from an adult with an advanced solid tumor such as melanoma, head and neck, liver or kidney cancer. CDR3s include the opening cysteine and the closing phenylalanine or tryptophan. The D gene is left open where the match is weak. Clone size, where shown, is once, few, many, or a class for clones that have expanded.

j_call | v_call | clone_size | d_call | cdr3_aa | cdr3_nt
TRBJ1-2 | TRBV4-1 | few | NA | CASSQELGNYGYTF | TGCGCCAGCAGCCAAGAACTGGGGAACTATGGCTACACCTTC
TRBJ2-2 | TRBV5-4 | NA | TRBD2 | CASSYAGGEVTGELFF | TGTGCCAGCAGCTACGCGGGAGGGGAAGTCACCGGGGAGCTGTTTTTT
TRBJ2-7 | TRBV14 | NA | NA | CASSLTYEQYF | TGTGCCAGCAGCCTGACATACGAGCAGTACTTC
TRBJ2-1 | TRBV9 | NA | TRBD2 | CASSALTGGGEQFF | TGTGCCAGCAGCGCCTTAACTGGCGGGGGGGAGCAGTTCTTC
TRBJ1-3 | TRBV5-4 | NA | TRBD1 | CASSSNGQGDSGNTIYF | TGTGCCAGCAGTTCTAATGGACAGGGAGACTCTGGAAACACCATATATTTT
TRBJ2-3 | TRBV19 | NA | NA | CASSLAARGTDTQYF | TGTGCCAGTAGTCTGGCGGCACGAGGCACAGATACGCAGTATTTT
TRBJ2-2 | TRBV5-1 | NA | NA | CASSFKSNTGELFF | TGCGCCAGCAGCTTTAAGTCCAACACCGGGGAGCTGTTTTTT
TRBJ2-3 | TRBV7-3 | NA | TRBD1 | CASSLTPGTGADTQYF | TGTGCCAGCAGCTTAACTCCCGGGACAGGGGCCGATACGCAGTATTTT
TRBJ1-4 | TRBV27 | NA | NA | CASSFWGRVDEKLFF | TGTGCCAGCAGTTTTTGGGGGCGAGTTGATGAAAAACTGTTTTTT
TRBJ2-7 | TRBV7-2 | NA | TRBD1 | CASSFRQGEYEQYF | TGTGCCAGCAGCTTTCGACAGGGAGAATACGAGCAGTACTTC
TRBJ1-1 | TRBV14 | NA | NA | CASSLLTANTEAFF | TGTGCCAGCAGCCTTCTGACAGCGAACACTGAAGCTTTCTTT
TRBJ1-2 | TRBV19 | once | NA | CASSTGGRANYGYTF | TGTGCCAGTAGTACCGGGGGAAGAGCTAACTATGGCTACACCTTC
TRBJ1-4 | TRBV2 | NA | NA | CASRSTQNNEKLFF | TGTGCCAGCAGATCGACCCAGAATAATGAAAAACTGTTTTTT
TRBJ1-4 | TRBV27 | NA | NA | CASSLKDRREKLFF | TGTGCCAGCAGTTTGAAGGACAGAAGAGAAAAACTGTTTTTT
TRBJ2-7 | TRBV11-2 | NA | TRBD1 | CASSPGTGGIYEQYF | TGTGCCAGCAGCCCTGGGACAGGGGGTATCTACGAGCAGTACTTC
TRBJ2-7 | TRBV5-1 | once | NA | CASADNAGSYEQYF | TGCGCCAGCGCCGATAACGCGGGCTCCTACGAGCAGTACTTC
TRBJ1-2 | TRBV28 | NA | NA | CASSTGAYGYTF | TGTGCCAGTTCGACGGGGGCCTATGGCTACACCTTC
TRBJ2-7 | TRBV11-3 | NA | TRBD1 | CASSLGGAGGSEQYF | TGTGCCAGCAGCTTAGGAGGGGCAGGGGGATCCGAGCAGTACTTC
TRBJ2-5 | TRBV6-5 | once | NA | CASSYSQNLETQYF | TGTGCCAGCAGTTACTCTCAAAACCTCGAGACCCAGTACTTC
TRBJ2-5 | TRBV5-1 | NA | TRBD2 | CASSLRLLRAGETQYF | TGCGCCAGCAGCTTGAGGCTTCTTCGGGCGGGGGAGACCCAATACTTC
TRBJ2-3 | TRBV5-4 | NA | TRBD2 | CASSWDSGRVTDTQYF | TGTGCCAGCAGCTGGGATAGCGGGAGAGTAACAGATACGCAGTATTTT
TRBJ2-2 | TRBV5-4 | NA | TRBD2 | CASSLGSGKNTGELFF | TGTGCCAGCAGCTTGGGAAGCGGGAAGAACACCGGGGAGCTGTTTTTT
TRBJ1-3 | TRBV4-1 | NA | TRBD1 | CASSQGGQGPVLGNTIYF | TGCGCCAGCAGCCAAGGTGGACAGGGCCCCGTCCTTGGAAACACCATATATTTT
TRBJ2-6 | TRBV6-6 | NA | TRBD1 | CASTRTGGNGANVLTF | TGTGCCAGCACCCGGACAGGGGGGAACGGGGCCAACGTCCTGACTTTC
TRBJ1-2 | TRBV20-1 | NA | NA | CSASQVGYTF | TGCAGTGCTAGTCAGGTTGGCTACACCTTC
TRBJ2-1 | TRBV9 | NA | NA | CASSVGASVWVSNEQFF | TGTGCCAGCAGCGTAGGGGCTAGCGTTTGGGTGAGTAATGAGCAGTTCTTC
TRBJ1-1 | TRBV27 | once | TRBD1 | CASSPGTGLSQAFF | TGTGCCAGCAGTCCCGGGACAGGGCTCTCTCAAGCTTTCTTT